The clone carrying this T cell receptor beta chain came up many times. Antigen unknown. Between the trimmed V and J ends, which lost 0 bases and 0 bases, there was a span of 10 bases. CDR1 and CDR2 from the germline V gene are SGDLS and YYNGEE. The CDR3 runs 15 residues. Specified time point: newly diagnosed GD, antithyroid drugs for less than 3 months. PBMC RNA served as the TCR library source. Graves' disease diagnoses used American Thyroid Association guidelines. The data stem from a study of regulatory T cells in long-lasting Graves disease. Study-wide results and limits: The study examined only peripheral blood, not thyroid tissue.

Arm-PCR with iRepertoire HTBI primers amplified the CDR3 regions for these TCR beta libraries. TCRdb reanalysed the multiplex PCR reads using MiXCR and keeps one entry per CDR3 protein. The sample consists of 400,000 to 650,000 distinct CDR3 sequences, roughly 16% of them appearing once. Another study also made use of these data, one on T cells in Graves' hyperthyroidism and ophthalmopathy.

The chain uses TRBV9 and TRBJ2-7; D may be TRBD1 (5 bases). Specimen: peripheral blood mononuclear cells (PBMCs), collected at new diagnosis, from a patient treated with antithyroid drugs. This TCR derives from a middle-aged woman with Graves disease. Written as DNA, the CDR3 is TGTGCCAGCAGCGTAGGACAGCCTAGCTCCTACGAGCAGTACTTC. Amino acids: CASSVGQPSSYEQYF.